The rows below give T cell receptor beta chains drawn from one sample of a study of blood T cell repertoires in COVID-19. Produced via immunoSEQ multiplex PCR; TCRdb's table is partial and in-frame only. The data show approximately 200,000 clones, with about 87% seen just once and 3% to 4% held by the top ten. The specimen sequenced was PBMCs or T cells enriched from blood (not recorded which). The receptors come from a woman aged 25 to 39 who had been exposed to COVID-19. Both conserved end residues are part of each CDR3. D genes are given only for firm matches. Clone size is shown for a subset of rows, as once, few, many or a class of expanded clone.

j_gene,abundance,d_gene,v_gene,CDR3nt,CDR3aa
TRBJ1-5,NA,TRBD1,TRBV18,TGTGCCAGCTCACCAGTGGGACAGGGTTCGGGCAATCAGCCCCAGCATTTT,CASSPVGQGSGNQPQHF
TRBJ1-3,NA,TRBD1,TRBV19,TGTGCCAGTAGTCCGACAGGGATCGGAAACACCATATATTTT,CASSPTGIGNTIYF
TRBJ2-7,NA,NA,TRBV7-8,TGTGCCAGCAGCTTAAGTCCGAGGGGGAGCACCTACGAGCAGTACTTC,CASSLSPRGSTYEQYF
TRBJ1-2,NA,NA,TRBV28,TGTGCCAGCAGTTGGCAGCGAACTTATGGCTACACCTTC,CASSWQRTYGYTF
TRBJ2-1,once,TRBD2,TRBV10-3,TGTGCCATCAGTGATCTCGGAGCTAGCGGGACCTACAATGAGCAGTTCTTC,CAISDLGASGTYNEQFF
TRBJ2-7,NA,TRBD2,TRBV28,TGTGCCAGCAGTACCACTCTAGCGGGAGCTATCCACGAGCAGTACTTC,CASSTTLAGAIHEQYF
TRBJ2-7,NA,NA,TRBV5-4,TGTGCCAGCAGCTTGAGACAGGCCGGTCCCTACGAGCAGTACTTC,CASSLRQAGPYEQYF
TRBJ2-1,NA,TRBD2,TRBV4-1,TGCGCCAGCAGCCCTCGCGCTAGCGGTCCCTACAATGAGCAGTTCTTC,CASSPRASGPYNEQFF
TRBJ2-3,NA,NA,TRBV5-1,TGCGCCAGCAGGTTGGGCCCCTCAGGCACAGATACGCAGTATTTT,CASRLGPSGTDTQYF
TRBJ2-7,NA,NA,TRBV5-1,TGCGCCAGCAGCTTGGTACGAGGGTTCCGCTACGAGCAGTACTTC,CASSLVRGFRYEQYF
TRBJ2-1,NA,TRBD1,TRBV6-1,TGTGCCAGCAGTGAAAGGGGACAGGGAATGCTTCAGTTCTTC,CASSERGQGMLQFF
TRBJ1-1,NA,NA,TRBV5-1,TGCGCCAGCAGCTTGGTGGTAGGGGAGAACACTGAAGCTTTCTTT,CASSLVVGENTEAFF
TRBJ2-1,NA,NA,TRBV9,TGTGCCAGCAGCGTAGCTTGGGGCGGGGCTAGCCGGGCATACAATGAGCAGTTCTTC,CASSVAWGGASRAYNEQFF
TRBJ2-5,NA,TRBD2,TRBV9,TGTGCCAGCAGCGTCTTCGGGACTAGCGGGAGCAGTAGGGAGACCCAGTACTTC,CASSVFGTSGSSRETQYF
TRBJ2-7,NA,NA,TRBV2,TGTGCCAGCATGGGGACTCTTTACGAGCAGTACTTC,CASMGTLYEQYF
TRBJ2-1,NA,TRBD2,TRBV19,TGTGCCAGTAGTATCTTCCCTAGCGGGAGGAATGAGCAGTTCTTC,CASSIFPSGRNEQFF
TRBJ1-5,once,TRBD1,TRBV5-1,TGCGCCAGCAACCGGGACAGGGGATGGCTAAGCAATCAGCCCCAGCATTTT,CASNRDRGWLSNQPQHF
TRBJ2-3,once,NA,TRBV5-6,TGTGCCAGCAGCTTGAAGGGGCCTCCCCCTGGCGATACGCAGTATTTT,CASSLKGPPPGDTQYF
TRBJ2-1,NA,TRBD2,TRBV19,TGTGCCAGTAGTGCTCTAGCGGGAGTAAGGAACAATGAGCAGTTCTTC,CASSALAGVRNNEQFF
TRBJ2-1,NA,TRBD2,TRBV6-6,TGTGCCAGCAGTCGAAGACTAGCGGGAGGGCCTGGTGAGCAGTTCTTC,CASSRRLAGGPGEQFF
TRBJ1-2,NA,NA,TRBV15,TGTGCCACCAATGGGGAGGGTCGTTATGGTGGCTACACCTTC,CATNGEGRYGGYTF
TRBJ2-1,NA,TRBD2,TRBV6-4,TGTGCCAGCAGTGAACCCCTTCTAGCGGGCTCCTACAATGAGCAGTTCTTC,CASSEPLLAGSYNEQFF
TRBJ1-1,NA,NA,TRBV20-1,TGCAGTGGGGCAAACACTGAAGCTTTCTTT,CSGANTEAFF
TRBJ2-1,NA,NA,TRBV28,TGTGCCAGCAGTTTATCTACGGGGTTTAGCTCCTACAATGAGCAGTTCTTC,CASSLSTGFSSYNEQFF
TRBJ1-5,NA,TRBD1,TRBV5-6,TGTGCCAGCAGCTTGGGGGGGACAGACCCTTATAGCAATCAGCCCCAGCATTTT,CASSLGGTDPYSNQPQHF
TRBJ2-3,NA,TRBD2,TRBV7-9,TGTGCCAGCAGCTTCGGGACTACCCGAGCCACAGATACGCAGTATTTT,CASSFGTTRATDTQYF
TRBJ1-3,NA,NA,TRBV2,TGTGCCAGCAGCTTAAACAGGGTGTCAGGGAACACCATATATTTT,CASSLNRVSGNTIYF
TRBJ2-5,NA,NA,TRBV11-2,TGTGCCAGCAGCTTAGTCCTGAGGCAAGAGACCCAGTACTTC,CASSLVLRQETQYF
TRBJ2-7,NA,NA,TRBV27,TGTGCCAGCAGTTTAAGTTCGGGACTCACCTACGAGCAGTACTTC,CASSLSSGLTYEQYF
TRBJ1-5,NA,NA,TRBV27,TGTGCCAGCAGTTCAGAGGGTTACAGCAATCAGCCCCAGCATTTT,CASSSEGYSNQPQHF
TRBJ2-1,NA,NA,TRBV2,TGTGCCAGCAGTGAGGTGCGGGAGCAGTTCTTC,CASSEVREQFF
TRBJ2-1,NA,NA,TRBV6-5,TGTGCCAGCAGTTACAACGAGTACAATGAGCAGTTCTTC,CASSYNEYNEQFF
TRBJ1-2,NA,NA,TRBV7-9,TGTGCCAGCAGCTTAGGGTCGGGGAGGGGCTACACCTTC,CASSLGSGRGYTF
TRBJ2-5,NA,TRBD2,TRBV5-6,TGTGCCAGCAGTCCTCGACCGGGACTAGCAGCGAGACAAGAGACCCAGTACTTC,CASSPRPGLAARQETQYF
TRBJ1-1,NA,TRBD1,TRBV2,TGTGCCAGCAGTGAAAGGGAAGGGGGCGGTTCCATTAAGAACACTGAAGCTTTCTTT,CASSEREGGGSIKNTEAFF
TRBJ2-4,once,NA,TRBV11-2,TGTGCCAGCAGCTTAGTCCGCGGGCTAGCCAAAAACATTCAGTACTTC,CASSLVRGLAKNIQYF
TRBJ1-1,NA,TRBD1,TRBV7-9,TGTGCCAGCAGCTCTCAGCCAGGGGGCCGTTCTGAAGCTTTCTTT,CASSSQPGGRSEAFF
TRBJ1-6,NA,TRBD1,TRBV6-1,TGTGCCAGCAGTGAAGCGGGGACGACAGGGCGGTTCCGGTCACCCCTCCACTTT,CASSEAGTTGRFRSPLHF
TRBJ1-2,few,NA,TRBV5-5,TGTGCCAGCAGCTTGGCCGGAGGGGACTATGGCTACACCTTC,CASSLAGGDYGYTF
TRBJ2-6,NA,TRBD2,TRBV5-5,TGTGCCAGCAGCTTGATTAGCGGGGCTGGGGCCAACGTCCTGACTTTC,CASSLISGAGANVLTF
TRBJ1-1,NA,NA,TRBV6-5,TGTGCCAGCAGTTACGGGGGGGTCACTGAAGCTTTCTTT,CASSYGGVTEAFF
TRBJ2-3,NA,TRBD2,TRBV6-1,TGTGCCAGCAGTGAACTAGCGGGAGCATCCAAGGCGCAGTATTTT,CASSELAGASKAQYF
TRBJ1-1,NA,TRBD1,TRBV15,TGTGCCACCAGCAGAGCGAGACAGGGGAAGTTGACTGAAGCTTTCTTT,CATSRARQGKLTEAFF
TRBJ1-1,NA,TRBD1,TRBV2,TGTGCCAGCAGTGAACCTCCGGGACAGGGGGCGTCGATCACTGAAGCTTTCTTT,CASSEPPGQGASITEAFF
TRBJ2-2,NA,TRBD1,TRBV28,TGTGCCAGCAGCGGGACAGGGGTTGGCGGGGAGCTGTTTTTT,CASSGTGVGGELFF
TRBJ2-3,NA,TRBD2,TRBV6-1,TGTGCCAGCAGTGAACGTGGCGGGAGGGCCACAGATACGCAGTATTTT,CASSERGGRATDTQYF
TRBJ1-2,NA,NA,TRBV5-1,TGCGCCAGCAGCTTGGACATGACAGGTTATAGTAACTATGGCTACACCTTC,CASSLDMTGYSNYGYTF
TRBJ1-1,NA,TRBD1,TRBV25-1,TGTGCCAGCAGCGGACAGGGGACCATGATCACTGAAGCTTTCTTT,CASSGQGTMITEAFF
TRBJ2-7,NA,TRBD2,TRBV4-1,TGCGCCAGCAGCCGCGGACTAGCGGGTTTGGGGTACGAGCAGTACTTC,CASSRGLAGLGYEQYF
TRBJ1-1,NA,NA,TRBV11-3,TGTGCCAGCAGCTTGGTTAGGAACACTGAAGCTTTCTTT,CASSLVRNTEAFF
TRBJ2-5,NA,TRBD1,TRBV5-6,TGTGCCAGCAGCTGGGGACAGTCTTCTGAGACCCAGTACTTC,CASSWGQSSETQYF
TRBJ2-3,few,NA,TRBV18,TGTGCCAGCTCCCTAGATCGGTTCCCAGATACGCAGTATTTT,CASSLDRFPDTQYF
TRBJ2-7,NA,NA,TRBV5-1,TGCGCCAGCAGCTTGGGGACATTAAACTACGAGCAGTACTTC,CASSLGTLNYEQYF